Listed below are T cell receptor beta chains from one sample, sequenced in a study of shared clonotypes between healthy human individuals. Clones were sequenced by immunoSEQ multiplex PCR, and TCRdb holds only the in-frame ones, with some missing. The sample consists of 2 million or so clones, roughly 95% of them appearing once. Sequencing was carried out using naive CD4+ T cells sorted from blood. Receptor source: a young man in good health. Both conserved end residues are part of each CDR3. The D gene is left open where the match is weak. Part of the rows lack a size; the others show once, few, many or a class for expanded clones.

CDR3	DNA	size	V	J	D
CASSSGGAGSYEQYF	TGTGCCAGTAGTTCAGGGGGCGCTGGATCCTACGAGCAGTACTTC	-	TRBV19	TRBJ2-7	TRBD1
CASIRTSMNTEAFF	TGTGCCAGCATTAGGACGTCCATGAACACTGAAGCTTTCTTT	-	TRBV2	TRBJ1-1	-
CASSQTALWNTEAFF	TGCGCCAGCAGCCAAACGGCGCTATGGAACACTGAAGCTTTCTTT	-	TRBV4-1	TRBJ1-1	-
CASSKKGADETQYF	TGTGCCAGCAGCAAAAAGGGGGCGGACGAGACCCAGTACTTC	-	TRBV21-1	TRBJ2-5	-
CASSLQDRAYTF	TGTGCCAGCAGTCTCCAAGACAGGGCGTACACCTTC	few	TRBV2	TRBJ1-2	TRBD1
CASSRQGDTDTQYF	TGTGCCAGCAGTAGACAGGGAGACACAGATACGCAGTATTTT	-	TRBV21-1	TRBJ2-3	-
CASSLALGGSYEQYF	TGTGCCAGCAGCTTAGCGCTTGGCGGCTCCTACGAGCAGTACTTC	-	TRBV7-9	TRBJ2-7	-
CASGLDQPQHF	TGTGCTAGTGGGCTAGATCAGCCCCAGCATTTT	-	TRBV12-5	TRBJ1-5	-
CASSDGQGHNSPLHF	TGTGCCAGTAGTGACGGACAGGGGCATAATTCACCCCTCCACTTT	-	TRBV19	TRBJ1-6	TRBD1
CASSQDRAGGPNTIYF	TGTGCCAGCAGCCAAGATAGGGCAGGGGGACCGAACACCATATATTTT	once	TRBV4-2	TRBJ1-3	TRBD1
CASSQDGDRGFNYGYTF	TGCGCCAGCAGCCAAGATGGGGACAGGGGCTTCAACTATGGCTACACCTTC	-	TRBV4-3	TRBJ1-2	TRBD1
CASRTAYNEQFF	TGTGCCAGCAGGACAGCGTACAATGAGCAGTTCTTC	once	TRBV6-6	TRBJ2-1	-
CAISGRAGGAGDYGYTF	TGTGCCATCAGCGGGCGGGCAGGGGGCGCGGGTGACTATGGCTACACCTTC	-	TRBV10-3	TRBJ1-2	TRBD1
CASSMGGSGANVLTF	TGTGCCAGTAGTATGGGAGGATCTGGGGCCAACGTCCTGACTTTC	-	TRBV19	TRBJ2-6	-
CASSAPSGGPYEQYF	TGTGCCAGTAGTGCCCCGAGCGGGGGACCCTACGAGCAGTACTTC	-	TRBV19	TRBJ2-7	TRBD2
CASSESGPNYEQYF	TGTGCCAGCAGTGAATCGGGACCGAACTACGAGCAGTACTTC	-	TRBV6-1	TRBJ2-7	-
CASSPDRVRAEQYF	TGTGCCAGCTCACCCGACAGGGTTCGGGCTGAGCAGTACTTC	-	TRBV18	TRBJ2-7	TRBD1
CASSFTGDGYTF	TGTGCTAGCAGCTTTACCGGGGATGGCTACACCTTC	once	TRBV7-7	TRBJ1-2	-
CASSGQAGPYNEQFF	TGTGCCAGCAGTGGACAGGCTGGACCCTACAATGAGCAGTTCTTC	once	TRBV2	TRBJ2-1	-
CASSPRGQSDTQYF	TGTGCCAGCAGCCCACGAGGACAGAGCGATACGCAGTATTTT	-	TRBV7-6	TRBJ2-3	-
CASRVTVTDTQYF	TGCGCCAGCAGGGTGACTGTAACAGATACGCAGTATTTT	-	TRBV10-2	TRBJ2-3	-
CATTTDRGEKLFF	TGTGCCACCACGACCGACAGGGGGGAAAAACTGTTTTTT	-	TRBV15	TRBJ1-4	TRBD1
CASSLEGFAGAINGYTF	TGTGCCAGCAGCTTGGAGGGGTTTGCGGGGGCGATAAATGGCTACACCTTC	once	TRBV5-4	TRBJ1-2	-
CASSSIRTVKVYEQYF	TGTGCCAGCAGTTCCATCCGGACGGTGAAAGTTTACGAGCAGTACTTC	once	TRBV27	TRBJ2-7	-
CASSLGGHTDTQYF	TGTGCCAGCAGCTTGGGAGGTCACACAGATACGCAGTATTTT	-	TRBV5-5	TRBJ2-3	-
CASSPAELILRDTQYF	TGTGCCAGTAGTCCTGCCGAATTGATTCTCAGAGATACGCAGTATTTT	-	TRBV19	TRBJ2-3	-
CASSQDVATSGYNEQFF	TGCGCCAGCAGCCAAGATGTGGCGACTAGCGGTTACAATGAGCAGTTCTTC	-	TRBV4-3	TRBJ2-1	TRBD2
CASSNDRDQPQHF	TGTGCCAGTAGTAATGACAGGGACCAGCCCCAGCATTTT	-	TRBV19	TRBJ1-5	TRBD1
CASSYSPDGKETQYF	TGTGCCAGCAGTTACTCGCCCGACGGGAAAGAGACCCAGTACTTC	-	TRBV6-5	TRBJ2-5	-
CAISVSGNQPQHF	TGTGCCATCAGTGTTTCTGGTAATCAGCCCCAGCATTTT	-	TRBV10-3	TRBJ1-5	-
CASSPMTGNTEAFF	TGTGCCAGCAGTCCTATGACAGGTAACACTGAAGCTTTCTTT	-	TRBV6-5	TRBJ1-1	-
CASSQGFKDVNTEAFF	TGCGCCAGCAGCCAAGGCTTTAAGGACGTGAACACTGAAGCTTTCTTT	-	TRBV4-3	TRBJ1-1	-
CAWSGTGLYNEQFF	TGTGCCTGGAGTGGGACAGGGCTTTACAATGAGCAGTTCTTC	-	TRBV30	TRBJ2-1	TRBD1
CASSLFDTEAFF	TGTGCCAGCAGCTTATTCGACACTGAAGCTTTCTTT	-	TRBV11-2	TRBJ1-1	-
CASSTQGTDTQYF	TGTGCCAGCAGCACACAGGGGACAGATACGCAGTATTTT	-	TRBV28	TRBJ2-3	TRBD1
CASSLGTDLPYYTF	TGCGCCAGCAGCTTGGGGACGGATCTCCCCTACTACACCTTC	-	TRBV5-1	TRBJ1-2	-
CASSPRIGVAFF	TGTGCCAGCAGCCCTAGGATAGGAGTGGCGTTCTTC	-	TRBV7-2	TRBJ2-1	-
CASSPEGSSGVRDEQFF	TGTGCCAGCAGCCCCGAGGGTTCTAGCGGGGTAAGGGATGAGCAGTTCTTC	-	TRBV9	TRBJ2-1	TRBD2
CASSLDRDTEAFF	TGTGCCAGCAGCTTGGACAGGGACACTGAAGCTTTCTTT	-	TRBV5-4	TRBJ1-1	-
CASSEAGTDTQYF	TGTGCCAGCAGTGAGGCAGGCACAGATACGCAGTATTTT	-	TRBV25-1	TRBJ2-3	-
CASSTGNTGELFF	TGTGCCAGCAGTACAGGGAACACCGGGGAGCTGTTTTTT	-	TRBV6-5	TRBJ2-2	-
CASSSQGGKMNTEAFF	TGTGCCAGCAGCTCCCAGGGAGGAAAGATGAACACTGAAGCTTTCTTT	-	TRBV11-2	TRBJ1-1	-